The clone carrying this T cell receptor beta chain was seen many times. This specimen belongs to a study of early T cells in non-severe SARS-CoV-2 infection. Study at large: Sequencing used unsorted whole-blood bulk RNA, so chains lack pairing.

From the 5' RACE reads, TCRdb called clonotypes with MiXCR, one entry per CDR3 protein. The sample shows under 50,000 distinct CDR3 sequences, about 4% of them seen only once. The germline gives CDR1 SGHTA, CDR2 FQGTGA. The CDR3 consists of 14 residues. Trimming cost V 5 bases and J 5 bases, with 12 bases left between them. This chain connects TRBV7-3 to TRBJ2-2; D remains unclear. This TCR came from an adult who was a healthcare worker with PCR-confirmed SARS-CoV-2 infection or an uninfected control (not recorded which). Input material: whole blood. Written as DNA, the CDR3 is TGTGCCAGCAGCGCGGTTATAGGGACCGGGGAGCTGTTTTTT. Residues: CASSAVIGTGELFF.